This TCR beta chain was recorded in a study of cytomegalovirus exposure and HLA in healthy donors. This clone turned up a few times. The CDR3 totals 15 residues. V was cut by 0 bases and J by 0 bases, with 8 bases left in between. Germline V gene data show CDR1 as MNHEY and CDR2 as SVGAGI. PCR involved 60 Vbeta and 13 Jbeta primers. The repertoire was sequenced with immunoSEQ multiplex PCR; TCRdb's copy has only in-frame clones and lacks some. The top ten clones hold under 8% of a sample with about 160,000 clones, roughly 82% of them seen once. Sequences were obtained from PBMCs. The clonotype was recovered from a man aged 45-65 years in good health and CMV-seropositive. V gene TRBV6-5 combines with J gene TRBJ1-2; D is ambiguous. Here the CDR3 reads CASSYSRLANYGYTF. In DNA, the CDR3 is TGTGCCAGCAGTTACTCGCGGCTAGCTAACTATGGCTACACCTTC.